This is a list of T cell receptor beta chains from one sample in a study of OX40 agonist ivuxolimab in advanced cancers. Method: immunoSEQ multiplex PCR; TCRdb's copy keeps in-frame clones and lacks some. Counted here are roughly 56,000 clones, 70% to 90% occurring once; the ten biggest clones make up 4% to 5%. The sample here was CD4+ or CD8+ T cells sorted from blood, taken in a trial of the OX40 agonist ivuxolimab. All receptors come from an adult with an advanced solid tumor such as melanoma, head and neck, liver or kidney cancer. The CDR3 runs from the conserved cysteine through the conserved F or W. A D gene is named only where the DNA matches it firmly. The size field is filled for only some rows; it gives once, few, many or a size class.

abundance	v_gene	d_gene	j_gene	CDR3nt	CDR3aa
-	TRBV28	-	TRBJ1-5	TGTGCCAGCAGTTTATATTCGGGGGGAGATCAGCCCCAGCATTTT	CASSLYSGGDQPQHF
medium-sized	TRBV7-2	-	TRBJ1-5	TGTGCCAGCAGCTTGCGGGGGGGCAATCAGCCCCAGCATTTT	CASSLRGGNQPQHF
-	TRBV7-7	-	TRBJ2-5	TGTGCTAGCAGCTTAGCCCTAGCAGAGACCCAGTACTTC	CASSLALAETQYF
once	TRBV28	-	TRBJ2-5	TGTGCCAGCAGTTTATCTTACTTAAAAGAGACCCAGTACTTC	CASSLSYLKETQYF
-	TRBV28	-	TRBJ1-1	TGTGCCACTGACCGCCGAACCGGGACTGAAGCTTTCTTT	CATDRRTGTEAFF
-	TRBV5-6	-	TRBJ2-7	TGTGCCAGCAGCTCGGCCGGGACTTACAAGCCGGACGAGCAGTACTTC	CASSSAGTYKPDEQYF
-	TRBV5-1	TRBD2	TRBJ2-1	TGCGCCAGCAGCCCGTCTAGCGGGAGTTACAATGAGCAGTTCTTC	CASSPSSGSYNEQFF
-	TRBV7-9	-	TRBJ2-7	TGTGCCAGCAGCCCGTACTACGAGCAGTACTTC	CASSPYYEQYF
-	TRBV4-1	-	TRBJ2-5	TGCGCCAGCAGCCAAGTCGGGCGCCGAGGTGGTGGGGAGACCCAGTACTTC	CASSQVGRRGGGETQYF
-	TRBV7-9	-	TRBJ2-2	TGTGCCAGCAGCCCTCGGTTTCAAGCAGGGGAGCTGTTTTTT	CASSPRFQAGELFF
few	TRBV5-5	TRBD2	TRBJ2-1	TGTGCCAGCAGCCTGCTAGCGGGCCTATACAATGAGCAGTTCTTC	CASSLLAGLYNEQFF
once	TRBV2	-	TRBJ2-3	TGTGCCAGCACCTCCCACCGGGTAGTCACAGATACGCAGTATTTT	CASTSHRVVTDTQYF
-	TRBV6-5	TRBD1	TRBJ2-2	TGTGCCAGCAGTTACAAGGACAGGCGCACCGGGGAGCTGTTTTTT	CASSYKDRRTGELFF
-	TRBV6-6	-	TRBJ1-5	TGTGCCAGCAGTTCTGGGGAGCCCCAGCATTTT	CASSSGEPQHF
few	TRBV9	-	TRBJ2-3	TGTGCCAGCAGCGACATAGCCCAGGGAGATACGCAGTATTTT	CASSDIAQGDTQYF
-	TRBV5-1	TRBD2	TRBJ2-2	TGCGCCAGCAGCTCTAGCGGGAGTCGGGGCGGGGAGCTGTTTTTT	CASSSSGSRGGELFF
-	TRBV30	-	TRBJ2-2	TGTGCCTGGAGTGCTCCTCCGGGGGTTCCCGGGGAGCTGTTTTTT	CAWSAPPGVPGELFF
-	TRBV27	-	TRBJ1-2	TGTGCCAGCAGGGACCGGGTGAAGGATGGCTACACCTTC	CASRDRVKDGYTF
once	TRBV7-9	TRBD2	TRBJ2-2	TGTGCCAGCAGCTTAGTTTCACTAGCGGGGCGACACACCGGGGAGCTGTTTTTT	CASSLVSLAGRHTGELFF
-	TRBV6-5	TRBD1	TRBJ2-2	TGTGCCAGCAGTTACACCCGACAGGGAGACACCGGGGAGCTGTTTTTT	CASSYTRQGDTGELFF
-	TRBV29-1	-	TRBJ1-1	TGCAGCGAAAGGCGGGGTTCTGAAGCTTTCTTT	CSERRGSEAFF
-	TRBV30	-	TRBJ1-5	TGTGCCTGGAGTGTAGCCAGGGGACAGCCCCAGCATTTT	CAWSVARGQPQHF
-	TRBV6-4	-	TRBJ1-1	TGTGCCAGCAGTGAGGCAGGACCGAACACTGAAGCTTTCTTT	CASSEAGPNTEAFF
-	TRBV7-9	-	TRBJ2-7	TGTGCCAGCAGCTTAGTCAGGAAGGGGAGCTCCTACGAGCAGTACTTC	CASSLVRKGSSYEQYF
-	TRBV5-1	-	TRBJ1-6	TGCGCCAGCAGCTTGGCGGGGTTCAATAATTCACCCCTCCACTTT	CASSLAGFNNSPLHF
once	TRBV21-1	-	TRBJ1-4	TGTGCCAGCACCGGACAGGGGGCGCGGGAAAAACTGTTTTTT	CASTGQGAREKLFF
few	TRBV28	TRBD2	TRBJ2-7	TGTGCCAGCAGTAAGGGACTAGCGGGAGGGAGGCAGTACTTC	CASSKGLAGGRQYF
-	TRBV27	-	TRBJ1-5	TGTGCCAGCCGAATTTCGAGGGGACAGCCCCAGCATTTT	CASRISRGQPQHF
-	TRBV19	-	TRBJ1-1	TGTGCCAGTAGTATAAGCCGGGGCACTGAAGCTTTCTTT	CASSISRGTEAFF
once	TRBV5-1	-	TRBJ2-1	TGCGCCAGCAGCTCGTACCCTAGCTCCTACAATGAGCAGTTCTTC	CASSSYPSSYNEQFF
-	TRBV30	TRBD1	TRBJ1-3	TGTGCCTGGGCGAAGGGGGCTACCACATCTGGAAACACCATATATTTT	CAWAKGATTSGNTIYF
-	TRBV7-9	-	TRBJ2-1	TGTGCCAGCAGCTTAGGAAGACTAGACCATGAGCAGTTCTTC	CASSLGRLDHEQFF
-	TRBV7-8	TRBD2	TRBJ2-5	TGTGCCAGCAGCTTAGCCAGACTAGCGGGACGAGAGACCCAGTACTTC	CASSLARLAGRETQYF
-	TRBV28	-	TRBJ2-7	TGTGCCAGCAGTTTATTCGTCGGTGGGGTCTACGAGCAGTACTTC	CASSLFVGGVYEQYF
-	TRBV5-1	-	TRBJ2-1	TGCGCCAGCAGCAAGATGGGAAATGAGCAGTTCTTC	CASSKMGNEQFF
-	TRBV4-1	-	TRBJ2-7	TGCGCCAGCAGCTTCCGGGACCGCTCCTACGAGCAGTACTTC	CASSFRDRSYEQYF
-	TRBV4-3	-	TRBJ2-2	TGCGCCAGCAGCCAAGATACTAGGACCGGGGAGCTGTTTTTT	CASSQDTRTGELFF
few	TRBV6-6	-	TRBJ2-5	TGTGCCAGCAGTTATTCAGGCGGGATGGGCCAAGAGACCCAGTACTTC	CASSYSGGMGQETQYF
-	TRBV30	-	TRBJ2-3	TGTGCCTGGAGTGTAGACGGGGCGGCCTTCACAGATACGCAGTATTTT	CAWSVDGAAFTDTQYF
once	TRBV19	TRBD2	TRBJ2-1	TGTGCCAGTAGTATAGGAACTAGCGCCAATGAGCAGTTCTTC	CASSIGTSANEQFF
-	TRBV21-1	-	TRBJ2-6	TGTGCCAGCACCTCAATGGGACTAGCGAGCTCTGGGGCCAACGTCCTGACTTTC	CASTSMGLASSGANVLTF